The rows below give T cell receptor beta chains drawn from one sample of a study of T-cell reconstitution after alpha-beta-depleted transplantation in children. MiXCR was run by TCRdb on the PCR reads, yielding one entry per CDR3 protein. The data contain about 540,000 distinct CDR3 sequences, 27% of them seen just once; the ten biggest clones take up under 45%. Material: PBMCs, obtained before TCRalphabeta/CD19-depleted stem cell transplant. Receptor source: a boy under two years old with Wiskott-Aldrich syndrome, due to receive a stem cell transplant. The CDR3 runs from the conserved cysteine through the conserved F or W. A D gene is named only where the DNA matches it firmly. Clone size is stated in some rows and not others, as once, few, many or a class when expanded.

V gene,D gene,clone size,J gene,CDR3 protein,CDR3 DNA
TRBV5-5,.,.,TRBJ2-2,CASSSGVVSGELFF,TGTGCCAGCAGCTCGGGAGTGGTCTCCGGGGAGCTGTTTTTT
TRBV20-1,TRBD2,few,TRBJ2-1,CSARVGGRGAQWRNEQFF,TGCAGTGCTAGAGTTGGTGGGCGGGGGGCCCAATGGAGAAATGAGCAGTTCTTC
TRBV12-3/TRBV12-4,TRBD1,.,TRBJ1-1,CASSWDRPTEAFF,TGTGCCAGCAGCTGGGACAGACCCACTGAAGCTTTCTTT
TRBV12-3/TRBV12-4,TRBD2,.,TRBJ2-1,CASTLSGIIDEQFF,TGTGCCAGCACCCTTAGCGGGATTATCGATGAGCAGTTCTTC
TRBV20-1,.,few,TRBJ2-7,CSAPTQGPTYEQYF,TGCAGTGCCCCCACACAGGGACCTACCTACGAGCAGTACTTC
TRBV27,.,.,TRBJ2-1,CASSPVVGEQFF,TGTGCCAGCAGTCCCGTCGTTGGCGAGCAGTTCTTC
TRBV5-1,.,.,TRBJ2-2,CASSILGPTGELFF,TGCGCCAGCAGCATCCTAGGGCCGACCGGGGAGCTGTTTTTT
TRBV2,.,.,TRBJ1-5,CASSAGLSANQPQHF,TGTGCCAGCAGTGCAGGCCTGTCGGCTAATCAGCCCCAGCATTTT
TRBV5-1,.,.,TRBJ2-2,CASSLTTYTGELFF,TGCGCCAGCAGCCTTACCACGTACACCGGGGAGCTGTTTTTT
TRBV18,TRBD2,few,TRBJ2-1,CASSPTPGLAGEQFF,TGTGCCAGCTCACCGACGCCGGGACTAGCGGGAGAGCAGTTCTTC
TRBV20-1,.,.,TRBJ2-1,CSAGRGQYNEQFF,TGCAGTGCTGGCAGGGGTCAGTACAATGAGCAGTTCTTC
TRBV12-3/TRBV12-4,.,.,TRBJ2-7,CASSLGRQYEQYF,TGTGCCAGCAGTTTAGGTCGACAGTACGAGCAGTACTTC
TRBV10-3,.,few,TRBJ1-2,CAISEYAGEAHGYTF,TGTGCCATCAGTGAGTATGCAGGGGAGGCTCATGGCTACACCTTC